This is a list of T cell receptor beta chains from one sample in a study of PD-1 blockade in classical Hodgkin lymphoma. Assay: immunoSEQ multiplex PCR; the TCRdb copy retains only in-frame clones and omits some. The table has over 25,000 clones, 86% seen once. The source was CD4+ T cells from blood, collected before the fourth cycle of nivolumab. The receptors derive from a human donor with classical Hodgkin lymphoma. Each CDR3 is given without its conserved first and last residue. Fields, in order: J gene, V gene, clone size, CDR3 protein. Only some rows state a clone size, as once, few, many or a class for expanded clones.

TRBJ2-1	TRBV5-1	NA	ASSFGLASSYNEQF
TRBJ2-7	TRBV7-2	NA	ASRLDRGLYEQY
TRBJ2-5	TRBV7-6	NA	ASSLGGQVTETQY
TRBJ2-5	TRBV15	NA	ATRLAGVQTQY
TRBJ1-6	TRBV6-1	NA	ASSVKQVQYLFYNSPLH
TRBJ1-5	TRBV6-8	NA	ASSYTTGYEYQPQH
TRBJ1-1	TRBV28	NA	ASKGAGVSTEAF
TRBJ2-1	TRBV5-1	NA	ASSSTGSSYNEQF
TRBJ2-2	TRBV7-2	once	ASRSGGPGELF
TRBJ1-6	TRBV5-1	few	ASSFTGSSYNSPLH
TRBJ2-7	TRBV2	NA	ASRALGGNEQY
TRBJ1-5	TRBV10-2	NA	ASSETVRQPQH
TRBJ2-1	TRBV5-5	NA	ASSLVAGSYNEQF
TRBJ1-4	TRBV6-1	NA	ASSGGTTRNEKLF
TRBJ1-4	TRBV10-3	NA	AAGQNNEKLF
TRBJ2-3	TRBV2	NA	ASSAQGADTQY
TRBJ2-2	TRBV27	NA	ASSFANGGELF
TRBJ2-3	TRBV5-1	NA	ASSFRGTGPQY
TRBJ2-1	TRBV7-9	NA	ASSSPPSGSWDEQF
TRBJ1-1	TRBV6-6	NA	ASSSGQEMNTEAF
TRBJ1-6	TRBV23-1	NA	ASSYSSSYNSPLH
TRBJ2-2	TRBV5-1	NA	ASSLGASSGELF
TRBJ1-3	TRBV4-2	NA	ASSHSGTANSGNTIY
TRBJ2-5	TRBV18	NA	ASSPQLKGKETQY
TRBJ2-1	TRBV6-1	NA	ASTFSGRVNEQF
TRBJ2-6	TRBV19	NA	ASSIGSGVPSGANVLT
TRBJ2-2	TRBV10-3	NA	AISGRGSDGELF
TRBJ2-7	TRBV28	NA	ASSFPAILPLTYEQY
TRBJ2-2	TRBV5-6	NA	ASIRQGIDTGELF
TRBJ1-2	TRBV28	few	ASSLTDARGGIYGYT
TRBJ2-3	TRBV30	NA	AWSSGTSGRMGTDTQY
TRBJ2-7	TRBV7-2	NA	ASSLAPTLDEQY
TRBJ2-5	TRBV6-1	NA	ASSEPGQGETQY
TRBJ2-1	TRBV14	NA	ASSLSGGPYNEQF
TRBJ2-4	TRBV28	once	ASSLWTQGAAKNIQY
TRBJ2-7	TRBV4-1	once	ASSQDGSGGAYEQY
TRBJ2-7	TRBV9	NA	ASSVGDITYEQY
TRBJ2-1	TRBV18	NA	ASSPGDNEQF
TRBJ1-1	TRBV2	NA	ASRSRARNTEAF
TRBJ2-7	TRBV6-1	once	ASSEFKGKTSIGQISKYEQY